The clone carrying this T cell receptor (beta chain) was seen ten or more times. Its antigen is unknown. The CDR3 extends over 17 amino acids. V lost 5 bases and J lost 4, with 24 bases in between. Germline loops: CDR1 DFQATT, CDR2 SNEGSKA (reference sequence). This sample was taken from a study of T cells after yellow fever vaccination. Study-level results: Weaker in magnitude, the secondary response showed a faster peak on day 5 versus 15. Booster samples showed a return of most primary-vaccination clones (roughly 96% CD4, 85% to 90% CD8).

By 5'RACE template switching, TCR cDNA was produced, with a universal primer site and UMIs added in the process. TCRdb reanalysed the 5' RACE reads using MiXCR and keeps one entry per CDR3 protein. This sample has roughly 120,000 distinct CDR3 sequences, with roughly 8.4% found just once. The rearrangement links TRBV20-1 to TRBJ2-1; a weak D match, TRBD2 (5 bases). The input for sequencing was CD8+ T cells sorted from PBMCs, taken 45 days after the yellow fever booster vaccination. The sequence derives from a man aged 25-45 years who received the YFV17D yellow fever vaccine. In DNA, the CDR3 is TGCAGTGCTGCCCCGGACCTACTAGGAGCGAGTTACAATGAGCAGTTCTTC. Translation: CSAAPDLLGASYNEQFF.